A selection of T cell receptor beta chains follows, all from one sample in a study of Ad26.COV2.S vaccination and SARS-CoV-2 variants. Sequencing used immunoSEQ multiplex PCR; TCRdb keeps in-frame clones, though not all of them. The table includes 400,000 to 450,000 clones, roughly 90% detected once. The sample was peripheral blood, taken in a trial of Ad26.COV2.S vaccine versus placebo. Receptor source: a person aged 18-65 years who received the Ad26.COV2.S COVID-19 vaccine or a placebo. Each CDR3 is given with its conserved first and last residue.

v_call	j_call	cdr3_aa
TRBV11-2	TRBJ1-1	CASSFTGTAEAFF
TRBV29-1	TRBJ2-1	CSVATVSYNEQFF
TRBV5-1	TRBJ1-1	CASSSPERGATEAFF
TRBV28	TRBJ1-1	CASSHRRVAFF
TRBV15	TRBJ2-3	CATSRGIRTDTQYF
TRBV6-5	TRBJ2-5	CASSGGDRETQYF
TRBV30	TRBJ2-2	CAWSTGKVGELFF
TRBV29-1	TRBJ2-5	CSAGRNQETQYF
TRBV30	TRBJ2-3	CAWSVGTGSTDTQYF
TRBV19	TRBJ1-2	CASIRQGNNYGYTF
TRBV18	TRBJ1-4	CASSPDRGRVEKLFF
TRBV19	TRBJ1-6	CASSINRVLYNSPLHF
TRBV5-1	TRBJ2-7	CASSPAPKSHYEQYF
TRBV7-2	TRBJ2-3	CASSLAGLALRTDTQYF
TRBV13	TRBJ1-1	CASSPLTGAITEAFF
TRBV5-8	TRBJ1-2	CASSRTEANYGYTF
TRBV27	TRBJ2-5	CASKPAVGGSIQETQYF
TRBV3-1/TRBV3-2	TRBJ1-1	CASSQDRGQGWRTEAFF
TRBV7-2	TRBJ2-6	CASSYRLGARGSGANVLTF
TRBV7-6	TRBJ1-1	CASSESTGGTEAFF
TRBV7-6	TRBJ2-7	CASSSGQGVYEQYF
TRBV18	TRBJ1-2	CASSQETGPQGYGYTF
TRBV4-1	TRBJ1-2	CASSQDGAGGNYGYTF
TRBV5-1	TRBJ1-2	CASSLATGPESGYTF
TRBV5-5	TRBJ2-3	CASSLGGFTDTQYF
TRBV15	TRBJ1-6	CATTQVLSSYNSPLHF
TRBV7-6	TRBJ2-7	CASSLKPGQQSYEQYF
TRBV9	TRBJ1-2	CASSATRDSRFYGYTF
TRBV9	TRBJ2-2	CASSERGGGLNTGELFF
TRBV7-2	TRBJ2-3	CASSHRSQGWDTDTQYF
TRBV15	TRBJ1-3	CATSRTGGRDTIYF
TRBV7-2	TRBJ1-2	CASSNRQGSNYGYTF
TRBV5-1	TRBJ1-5	CASSLGPGNQPQHF
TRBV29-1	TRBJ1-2	CSGWDRQAINYGYTF
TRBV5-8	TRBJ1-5	CASSSTVLSNQPQHF
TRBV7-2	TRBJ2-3	CASSLRPGGSDTQYF
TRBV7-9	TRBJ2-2	CAGSGQNTGELFF
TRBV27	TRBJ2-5	CASSLFPGLETQYF
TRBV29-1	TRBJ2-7	CSVETGGVYEQYF
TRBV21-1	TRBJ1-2	CASSGDRGNHYGYTF
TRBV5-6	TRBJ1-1	CASSLGATEAFF
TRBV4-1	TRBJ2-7	CASSHPGTETYEQYF
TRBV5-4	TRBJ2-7	CASSDTQEYEQYF
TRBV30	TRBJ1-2	CAWSWGRGGYTF
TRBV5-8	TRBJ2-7	CASSLAKAGGSYEQYF
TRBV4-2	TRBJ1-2	CASSQVGGTANYGYTF
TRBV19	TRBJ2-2	CASSIDNGELFF
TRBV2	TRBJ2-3	CASRATTVRGTDTQYF
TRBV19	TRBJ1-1	CASSTGTGTTEAFF
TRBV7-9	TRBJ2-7	CASSSGHFPYEQYF